These 9 T cell receptor beta chains originate from one sample sequenced in a study of identical twins. TCRdb re-called the 5' RACE reads with MiXCR, one entry per CDR3 protein. Of around 690,000 distinct CDR3 sequences listed, around 20% are singletons. Separately, the same data were catalogued under a study of T cells expressing NK-cell markers.

Sequencing used PBMCs. All receptors derive from a woman aged 18 to 35 in good health.

The CDR3 region has the DNA TGTGCCAGCAGCTTGGGGACTAGCGGGACCCTCGCCGGGGAGCTGTTTTTT. Protein product: CASSLGTSGTLAGELFF. This sequence joins TRBV7-9 and TRBJ2-2, with TRBD2 identical over 13 bases. CDR3 length: 17 residues. With V trimmed by 3 bases and J by 6 bases, 7 bases remained unmatched. Germline CDR1 and CDR2: SEHNR and FQNEAQ (reference sequence).

The chain recombines TRBV12-3 or TRBV12-4 with TRBJ2-6, with 10 bases matching TRBD1. The CDR3 length is 17 residues. V lost 1 base and J lost 2; bases outside the gene matches: 2. The DNA for the CDR3 is TGTGCCAGCAGTTTAGTCGGGACAGGGGCTGGGGCCAACGTCCTGACTTTC. Translated: CASSLVGTGAGANVLTF.

The chain recombines TRBV2 with TRBJ1-2; TRBD1 aligns across 9 bases. With V trimmed by 4 bases and J by 6 bases, 3 bases remained unmatched. The CDR3 has 13 residues. Germline V gives CDR1 SNHLY, CDR2 FYNNEI. This chain's CDR3 is CASSADRGHGYTF. Written as DNA, the CDR3 is TGTGCCAGCAGTGCGGACAGGGGACATGGCTACACCTTC.

The genes are TRBV24-1 and TRBJ2-7; 9 nucleotides agree with TRBD1. V shed 5 bases, J shed 6 bases, and the junction held 13 bases outside the gene matches. CDR1 and CDR2 (germline): KGHDR, SFDVKD. CDR3 size: 16 residues. The CDR3 sequence is CATSALKPGQGSEQYF. CDR3 nucleotide sequence: TGTGCCACCAGTGCTCTAAAGCCGGGACAGGGTTCCGAGCAGTACTTC.

V and J are TRBV12-3 or TRBV12-4 and TRBJ2-1; 7 bases line up with TRBD2. The CDR3 consists of 14 residues. J gave up 10 bases and V 0 bases, and 6 bases lay outside the gene matches. Here the CDR3 DNA reads TGTGCCAGCAGTTTAGCGGGAAGGGAGGGGGAGCAGTTCTTC. It is translated as CASSLAGREGEQFF.

The V call is TRBV20-1, the J call TRBJ2-2; D remains ambiguous. The CDR3 totals 14 residues. Germline V gene data show CDR1 as DFQATT and CDR2 as SNEGSKA (reference sequence). Trimming left V 0 bases short and J 4 bases short, with 9 bases between. The CDR3 DNA reads as TGCAGTGCTAGAGATTTCAGAACCACCGGGGAGCTGTTTTTT. Translation gives CSARDFRTTGELFF.

Concerning this clonotype: The junction departs from the called germline gene at one end, perhaps through a read error. The J gene is TRBJ1-1, the V gene TRBV4-2, with TRBD1 matching over 7 bases. The CDR3 has 17 residues. Germline assignment: CDR1 LGHNA and CDR2 YNFKEQ. This chain's CDR3 is CASNQGPSGGTNTEAFF. For the CDR3, the DNA is TGTGCCAGCAACCAAGGACCGTCAGGGGGGACGAACACTGAAGCTTTCTTT.

CDR3 in DNA: TGTGCCAGCAGCTTAGAGCTAGCGGCCGGGGAGCTGTTTTTT. This sequence encodes CASSLELAAGELFF. The chain joins TRBV7-9 to TRBJ2-2, with 7 bases identical to TRBD2. The V segment lost 1 base and the J segment 6 bases; nucleotides outside the gene matches: 2. CDR1 SEHNR and CDR2 FQNEAQ come from the germline V gene (reference sequence). The CDR3 totals 14 residues.

V is TRBV9 and J is TRBJ2-1, with 11 nucleotides matching TRBD2. The junction had 5 bases not matched to a gene; V was cut back by 2 bases and J by 7 bases. This CDR3 is built from 15 residues. Germline V gene lookup returns CDR1 SGDLS and CDR2 YYNGEE. This CDR3 reads CASSVLGLAENEQFF. The CDR3 DNA is TGTGCCAGCAGCGTCTTGGGACTAGCGGAGAATGAGCAGTTCTTC.